This TCR beta chain was identified during a study of persistence of HIV-infected CD4 T cells. Study results and caveats: Antigen-responding cells were enriched for degenerate expanded CDR3beta sequences. Bulk TCR data could not be restricted to HIV-1-infected CMV-responding cells. TCRbeta richness was lower in CMV- and Gag-responding cells than in anti-CD3/anti-CD28-responding cells.

To note about this clone: Its matching antigen is unknown.

V dropped 0 bases and J dropped 4 bases, with 5 bases sitting between them. This CDR3 is 13 amino acids long. Germline loops: CDR1 SNHLY, CDR2 FYNNEI. Anti-CD3/anti-CD28 beads served as a nonspecific positive control stimulus. Sorting selected CD4+ T cells upregulating both CD40 ligand and CD69. Before stimulation, PBMCs underwent CD8+ T cell depletion. The libraries were made with immunoSEQ version 4 in survey mode. Profiling relied on immunoSEQ multiplex PCR, and the TCRdb table lists in-frame clones only, not all of them. The repertoire includes approximately 46,000 clones, 90% of them detected once, and 3% to 3.5% sits in the top ten.

The sequencing used CD4+ T cells sorted from PBMCs after approximately 19-hour stimulation, collected from a patient who received antiretroviral therapy. This clonotype was sampled from an adult woman with HIV who was CMV-seropositive. The chain uses TRBV2 and TRBJ2-3, with D possibly matching TRBD1 (5 bases). The CDR3 sequence: CASSEAGPDTQYF. CDR3 sequence (DNA): TGTGCCAGCAGTGAAGCGGGGCCAGATACGCAGTATTTT.